A single sample gave rise to the 8 T cell receptor beta chains below, sequenced in a study of T cell changes during pregnancy in multiple sclerosis. TCRdb's table, derived via immunoSEQ multiplex PCR, lists solely in-frame clones and lacks some. The sample shows tens of thousands of clones, 85% to 95% of them seen only once. The specimen was CD4+ T cells from peripheral blood mononuclear cells, collected in the third trimester of pregnancy. These receptor sequences come from a female donor with multiple sclerosis, enrolled in a pregnancy study.

The V and J genes are TRBV5-4 and TRBJ1-6; D not certain. Trimming removed 0 bases at V and 9 bases at J, with 7 bases between. CDR3 length: 13 amino acids. Germline V gene data show CDR1 as SGHNT and CDR2 as YYREEE (reference sequence). CDR3 coding DNA: TGTGCCAGCAGCTTGGCTGGAGGTTCACCCCTCCACTTT. This encodes CASSLAGGSPLHF.

The chain recombines TRBV10-1 with TRBJ1-1; D ambiguous. Germline assignment: CDR1 WNHNN and CDR2 SYGVQD (reference sequence). The CDR3 has 12 residues. The germline V and J ends were trimmed by 3 bases and 4 bases, with 6 bases remaining between them. This CDR3 reads CASSDGFTEAFF. The DNA for the CDR3 is TGCGCCAGCAGTGACGGGTTCACTGAAGCTTTCTTT.

The chain uses TRBV6-5 and TRBJ1-3, with D hard to call. Deletions cut 2 bases from V and 0 bases from J, with 8 bases between. The germline V gene encodes CDR1 MNHEY and CDR2 SVGAGI. The CDR3 covers 15 residues. CDR3 amino acids: CASSYDWNSGNTIYF. In nucleotides, the CDR3 is TGTGCCAGCAGTTACGACTGGAACTCTGGAAACACCATATATTTT.

The gene calls are TRBV29-1 and TRBJ2-3, with D possibly matching TRBD2 (6 bases). Germline CDR1 and CDR2: SQVTM and ANQGSEA. This CDR3 contains 14 residues. Trimming cost V 5 bases and J 0 bases, with 12 bases left between them. This CDR3 is CSVPLASSTDTQYF. DNA of the CDR3: TGCAGCGTTCCTCTAGCGTCTAGCACAGATACGCAGTATTTT.

This chain uses TRBV6-6 with TRBJ1-6; D is uncertain. CDR3 length equals 12 residues. Germline lookup yields CDR1 MNHNY and CDR2 SVGAGI (reference sequence). Between the trimmed V and J ends, which lost 6 bases and 8 bases, there was a span of 8 bases. Here the CDR3 reads CASSSRYSPLHF. CDR3 in DNA: TGTGCCAGCAGCTCTAGATATTCACCCCTCCACTTT.

This sequence joins TRBV30 and TRBJ2-7; D unresolved. CDR1 and CDR2 from the germline V gene are GTSNPN and SVGIG (reference sequence). Deletions cut 0 bases from V and 3 bases from J, with 3 bases between. CDR3 length: 11 amino acids. CDR3 DNA: TGTGCCTGGAGTGTGAGCTACGAGCAGTACTTC. Protein: CAWSVSYEQYF.

This chain uses TRBV6-6 with TRBJ2-5, with 9 bases aligning to TRBD2. The CDR3 spans 14 residues. Germline assignment: CDR1 MNHNY and CDR2 SVGAGI (reference sequence). V lost 5 bases to trimming and J lost 4 bases; unmatched junction nucleotides: 5. DNA for the CDR3: TGTGCCAGCAGTATTCAGCGGGGGGCAGAGACCCAGTACTTC. It codes for CASSIQRGAETQYF.

The gene calls are TRBV7-3 and TRBJ2-5; 8 nucleotides match TRBD1. Germline V gene data show CDR1 as SGHTA and CDR2 as FQGTGA. After removal of 4 bases from V and 4 bases from J, the junction contained 5 bases not matched to a gene. This CDR3 region has 14 residues. The CDR3 loop is CASSWTGKRETQYF. CDR3 coding DNA: TGTGCCAGCAGCTGGACAGGGAAGAGAGAGACCCAGTACTTC.